This entry describes one T cell receptor (beta chain). Its antigen is currently unknown. TRB cDNA was prepared as libraries by UMI-labeled 5' RACE. TCRdb reanalyzed the 5' RACE reads, giving one entry per CDR3 protein sequence and no DNA. The table for this sample gives some 40,000 distinct CDR3 sequences. The CDR3 covers 14 residues. CDR1 and CDR2 from the germline V gene are GTSNPN and SVGIG (reference sequence). The data are from a study of CXCR3-negative and CXCR3-positive naive CD8 T cells. Regarding the study as a whole: For naive cells, CXCR3-negative and CXCR3-positive subsets had similar TRBV-TRBJ usage; for memory cells, usage differed. The level of CXCR3 expression partially decreased after cryopreservation; the majority of assays used fresh PBMCs.

Sorting yielded triplicates of 300,000 cells for each CD8+ T cell subset. The sequenced material came from memory CD8+ T cells from blood. The chain uses TRBV30 and TRBJ1-1; TCRdb indicates TRBD1, and absent DNA this call remains unverified. The receptor was isolated from a human donor in good health. Some clones in this sample may be carry-over from other donors' samples. The CDR3 here is CAWSFTGMNTEAFF.